The entry below gives a single T cell receptor (beta chain) sequence along with its context. Its target is not known. Every contributor of samples was a Caucasian grown-up residing in Nashville, Tennessee. The repertoire was sequenced with immunoSEQ multiplex PCR; TCRdb's copy has only in-frame clones and lacks some. Altogether some 2,400,000 clones are present, approximately 96% being singletons, with the ten largest covering less than 0.15%. CDR1 and CDR2 from the germline V gene are ENHRY and SYGVKD. V lost 4 bases and J lost 2, with 5 bases in between. There are 12 residues in the CDR3. The data belong to a study of shared clonotypes between healthy human individuals. Overall study findings and caveats: It was the non-shared clonotypes that had lower generation probabilities than clonotypes shared by all four donors. The genetic and exposure-history diversity represented was limited by few donors. Rarefaction exposed incomplete sorted-subset sequencing despite large depth.

The sample taken for sequencing was naive CD4+ T cells sorted from blood. Described subset: CD45RA+ positively selected. The J gene is TRBJ2-5, the V gene TRBV10-3; D is possibly TRBD1 (5 bases). This TCR was sampled from a man aged 18-30 years in good health. The CDR3 reads CAISGQQETQYF. The CDR3 DNA is TGTGCCATCAGTGGACAGCAAGAGACCCAGTACTTC.